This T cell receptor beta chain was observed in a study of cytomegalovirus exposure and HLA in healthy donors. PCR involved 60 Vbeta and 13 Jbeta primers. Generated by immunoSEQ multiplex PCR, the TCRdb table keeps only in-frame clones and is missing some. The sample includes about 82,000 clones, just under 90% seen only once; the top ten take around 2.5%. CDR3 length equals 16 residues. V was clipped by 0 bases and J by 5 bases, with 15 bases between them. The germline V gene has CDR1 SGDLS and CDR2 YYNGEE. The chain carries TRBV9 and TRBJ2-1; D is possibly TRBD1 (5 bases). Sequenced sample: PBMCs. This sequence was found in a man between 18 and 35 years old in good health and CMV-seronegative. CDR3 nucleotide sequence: TGTGCCAGCAGCGTAGACGAGACAGTTACGAACAATGAGCAGTTCTTC. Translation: CASSVDETVTNNEQFF.